These 26 T cell receptor beta chains share one sample of origin, sequenced in a study of shared clonotypes between healthy human individuals. Only CD45RO-negative cells positively selected for CCR7 counted as naive CD8 cells, so terminally differentiated effector memory CD45RA+ cells were excluded. TCRdb keeps only in-frame clones here, not all; method: immunoSEQ multiplex PCR. Of under 1 million clones listed, roughly 92% are singletons. Material: naive CD8+ T cells sorted from blood. The receptors shown here come from a man aged 25 to 40 in good health.

The chain carries TRBV19 and TRBJ1-5; TRBD1 is a possible D gene (6 bases). CDR1 is LNHDA and CDR2 is SQIVND in the germline V gene (reference sequence). This CDR3 has 13 amino acids. V was shortened by 6 bases and J by 7 bases, with 13 bases between the two germline ends. The CDR3 protein is CASSPGAGQPQHF. Here the CDR3 DNA reads TGTGCCAGTAGCCCAGGGGCCGGACAGCCCCAGCATTTT.

The chain is built from TRBV23-1 and TRBJ1-5; tentative D call: TRBD1 (5 bases). TRBV23-1 falls under the ORF class, with uncertain function. The CDR3 contains 13 residues. V lost 5 bases to trimming and J lost 7 bases, with 12 bases between them. The CDR3, as DNA: TGCGCCAGCAGTGGGGGGAGTATACAGCCCCAGCATTTT. It translates to CASSGGSIQPQHF.

This chain links TRBV6-5 with TRBJ2-2; TRBD1 matches at 8 bases. The CDR3 extends over 15 amino acids. V lost 2 bases and J lost 6; bases outside the gene matches: 5. Germline lookup yields CDR1 MNHEY and CDR2 SVGAGI. This CDR3 is CASSYGQGRAGELFF. The CDR3 DNA follows: TGTGCCAGCAGTTACGGACAGGGAAGAGCCGGGGAGCTGTTTTTT.

The chain employs TRBV5-8 and TRBJ2-1; D unclear. V was pared by 0 bases and J by 6 bases, with 13 bases between. Germline V gives CDR1 SGHTS, CDR2 YDEGEE. This CDR3 is 15 amino acids long. CDR3 bases: TGTGCCAGCAGCTTGGGCTGGCGTTGGAGCAATGAGCAGTTCTTC. Its protein is CASSLGWRWSNEQFF.

The chain is built from TRBV10-3 and TRBJ2-7, with D perhaps matching TRBD1 (5 bases). Trimming left V 2 bases short and J 7 bases short, with 18 bases between. The CDR3 length is 15 residues. The germline V gene has CDR1 ENHRY and CDR2 SYGVKD. The CDR3 region is CAISEPGTGYWEQYF. The CDR3 DNA reads as TGTGCCATCAGTGAGCCAGGAACAGGTTATTGGGAGCAGTACTTC.

The V gene is TRBV27, the J gene TRBJ2-1; D perhaps matches TRBD2 (5 bases). Per germline, CDR1 MNHEY and CDR2 SMNVEV (reference sequence). The CDR3 has 17 residues. The V end was cut by 5 bases, the J end by 1 base, with 18 bases between. CDR3 DNA sequence: TGTGCCAGCAGTCCGCGCGGGCCCGGGTTATCCTACAATGAGCAGTTCTTC. Its translation: CASSPRGPGLSYNEQFF.

This chain links TRBV12-5 with TRBJ2-7; a weak D match, TRBD1 (6 bases). The CDR3 sequence is 14 residues long. Germline-derived CDR1 and CDR2 are LGHNT and FRNRAP. The germline V and J ends were trimmed by 7 bases and 5 bases, with 18 bases remaining between them. The CDR3 DNA sequence: TGTGCTAGTGCCCTGGGACACTCCGGGGACGAGCAGTACTTC. Translation: CASALGHSGDEQYF. Supplemented by reference TRBV12-5 and TRBJ2-7, the full variable domain reads DARVTQTPRHKVTEMGQEVTMRCQPILGHNTVFWYRQTMMQGLELLAYFRNRAPLDDSGMPKDRFSAEMPDATLATLKIQPSEPRDSAVYFCASALGHSGDEQYFGPGTRLTVT.

V gene TRBV2 combines with J gene TRBJ2-1; 7 bases map to TRBD1. The CDR3 sequence is 16 residues long. The germline V gene encodes CDR1 SNHLY and CDR2 FYNNEI. After removal of 6 bases from V and 2 bases from J, the junction contained 10 bases not matched to a gene. The CDR3 region is CASRDKDRYTYNEQFF. The DNA for the CDR3 is TGTGCCAGCAGAGATAAGGACAGGTACACCTACAATGAGCAGTTCTTC.

The CDR3 sequence: CASSLWSNREETQYF. The CDR3, as DNA: TGTGCCAGCAGCTTGTGGTCTAACAGGGAAGAGACCCAGTACTTC. V usage is TRBV5-6 and J usage is TRBJ2-5; possible D gene TRBD1, 6 bases. The CDR3 is made up of 15 amino acids. Trimming removed 1 base at V and 3 bases at J, with 13 bases between. The V gene's germline CDR1 is SGHDT and CDR2 YYEEEE.

The chain recombines TRBV12-5 with TRBJ2-7; D is uncertain. Trimming took 3 bases from V and 1 from J, leaving 4 bases between them. Germline loops: CDR1 LGHNT, CDR2 FRNRAP. The CDR3 contains 12 residues. CDR3 nucleotides: TGTGCTAGTGGTTTTGGATCCTACGAGCAGTACTTC. Translated: CASGFGSYEQYF.

The chain links TRBV19 to TRBJ1-1; D not certain. The CDR3 loop spans 13 amino acids. The V end lost 5 bases, the J end lost 1 base, and 8 bases lay between the germline ends. Germline values: CDR1 LNHDA, CDR2 SQIVND (reference sequence). DNA for the CDR3: TGTGCCAGTAGTTTGATTACGAACACTGAAGCTTTCTTT. Protein: CASSLITNTEAFF.

The chain employs TRBV6-5 and TRBJ2-7, with D hard to call. The CDR3 is 15 amino acids. CDR1 MNHEY and CDR2 SVGAGI come from the germline V gene. V lost 6 bases and J lost 2, with 17 bases in between. CDR3 in amino acids: CASRWALSGTYEQYF. For the CDR3, the DNA is TGTGCCAGCAGATGGGCTCTTAGTGGTACCTACGAGCAGTACTTC.

The chain employs TRBV5-8 and TRBJ1-5; D might be TRBD1 (5 bases). The germline V gene has CDR1 SGHTS and CDR2 YDEGEE. This CDR3 comprises 16 residues. V gave up 7 bases and J gave up 0 bases, with 17 bases separating them. The CDR3 DNA follows: TGTGCCAGCTCCCGGGGGGTGCGAGATAGCAATCAGCCCCAGCATTTT. Translated, it gives CASSRGVRDSNQPQHF.

This clone occurred once. This sequence joins TRBV27 and TRBJ2-7; 9 nucleotides align to TRBD1. The CDR3 is made up of 13 amino acids. Germline loops: CDR1 MNHEY, CDR2 SMNVEV (reference sequence). J gave up 5 bases and V 8 bases, and 7 bases lay outside the gene matches. CDR3 nucleotides: TGTGCCAGCGGATGGACAGGGGACCACGAGCAGTACTTC. Protein sequence: CASGWTGDHEQYF.

The V and J genes are TRBV28 and TRBJ2-1, with a weak D call TRBD2 (5 bases). Trimming removed 4 bases from V and 2 bases from J, with 9 bases in between. CDR1 MDHEN and CDR2 SYDVKM come from the germline V gene. CDR3 size: 14 residues. CDR3 nucleotide sequence: TGTGCCAGCAGTTCCGACGGGGCCTACAATGAGCAGTTCTTC. It codes for CASSSDGAYNEQFF. The whole variable domain, filled in from reference TRBV28 and TRBJ2-1, reads DVKVTQSSRYLVKRTGEKVFLECVQDMDHENMFWYRQDPGLGLRLIYFSYDVKMKEKGDIPEGYSVSREKKERFSLILESASTNQTSMYLCASSSDGAYNEQFFGPGTRLTVL.

The V call is TRBV15, the J call TRBJ2-7; 8 nucleotides line up with TRBD2. V lost 0 bases, J lost 2 bases, and 9 bases stayed unmatched. The CDR3 runs to 17 residues. Germline V gene data show CDR1 as LNHNV and CDR2 as YYDKDF (reference sequence). Here the CDR3 reads CATSRDLLAGGAYEQYF. The CDR3, as DNA: TGTGCCACCAGCAGAGATCTCTTGGCGGGAGGAGCCTACGAGCAGTACTTC.

Turning to this clone: Other DNA sequences in this specimen translate into the identical CDR3. The V and J genes are TRBV4-1 and TRBJ2-1, with a tentative D call TRBD2 (6 bases). V was clipped by 6 bases and J by 0 bases, with 12 bases between them. The CDR3 is 15 residues long. Germline assignment: CDR1 MGHRA and CDR2 YSYEKL. The CDR3 is CASSLSGSSYNEQFF. The CDR3 bases are TGCGCCAGCAGTCTTAGCGGAAGCTCCTACAATGAGCAGTTCTTC.

V usage is TRBV7-2 and J usage is TRBJ1-2, with TRBD1 as a possible D gene (5 bases). V shed 3 bases and J shed 1 base, with 15 bases lying between them. This CDR3 has 16 amino acids. CDR1 is SGHTA, CDR2 FQGNSA, per germline. The CDR3 coding sequence is TGTGCCAGCAGCTTCATTCTGGGGCGAGATAACTATGGCTACACCTTC. Amino acids: CASSFILGRDNYGYTF.

V usage is TRBV5-5 and J usage is TRBJ2-3, with D possibly matching TRBD2 (5 bases). The CDR3 covers 14 residues. The V end lost 3 bases, the J end lost 6 bases, and 14 bases lay between the germline ends. CDR1 is SGHKS, CDR2 YYEKEE, per germline (reference sequence). The CDR3 sequence is CASSSGTRADTQYF. The CDR3 nucleotides read TGTGCCAGCAGCTCGGGAACTAGGGCCGATACGCAGTATTTT. The full variable domain, its missing parts supplied by reference TRBV5-5 and TRBJ2-3, is DAGVTQSPTHLIKTRGQQVTLRCSPISGHKSVSWYQQVLGQGPQFIFQYYEKEERGRGNFPDRFSARQFPNYSSELNVNALLLGDSALYLCASSSGTRADTQYFGPGTRLTVL.

The chain couples TRBV27 to TRBJ2-1; 9 nucleotides agree with TRBD2. The germline gives CDR1 MNHEY, CDR2 SMNVEV (reference sequence). The V and J ends lost 5 bases and 4 bases, in that order; junction bases with no gene match: 12. This CDR3 spans 17 amino acids. As DNA, the CDR3 is TGTGCCAGCAGTCTAAAAGGAGCGGGAGGAGGGTACAATGAGCAGTTCTTC. Protein sequence: CASSLKGAGGGYNEQFF.

The chain carries TRBV9 and TRBJ2-1; 7 positions match TRBD2. With 4 bases clipped from V and 7 bases from J, the junction kept 8 bases outside the gene matches. The CDR3 has 14 residues. CDR1 and CDR2 from the germline V gene are SGDLS and YYNGEE. CDR3 sequence: CASSSIRGDNEQFF. Written as DNA, the CDR3 is TGTGCCAGCAGCTCGATCCGGGGGGATAATGAGCAGTTCTTC.

The rearrangement links TRBV7-2 to TRBJ1-5, with D unresolved. This CDR3 has 15 residues. V was cut by 5 bases and J by 6 bases, with 17 bases left in between. CDR1 and CDR2 from the germline V gene are SGHTA and FQGNSA. The CDR3 sequence: CASSVKGGVAQPQHF. CDR3 coding DNA: TGTGCCAGCAGCGTAAAAGGCGGGGTTGCTCAGCCCCAGCATTTT.

This clone is a singleton in its sample. The rearrangement joins TRBV19 to TRBJ2-5; 7 nucleotides match TRBD2. This CDR3 comprises 13 residues. Germline V gives CDR1 LNHDA, CDR2 SQIVND (reference sequence). With V trimmed by 3 bases and J by 2 bases, 0 bases remained unmatched. CDR3 in DNA: TGTGCCAGTAGTATCGGGAGGCAAGAGACCCAGTACTTC. Amino acid sequence: CASSIGRQETQYF.

The CDR3 loop reads CASSYPWQYF. For the CDR3, the DNA is TGTGCCAGCAGTTACCCGTGGCAGTATTTT. V and J are TRBV6-5 and TRBJ2-3; no clear D. Germline V gene sequence: CDR1 MNHEY, CDR2 SVGAGI. The length of the CDR3 is 10 residues. V was clipped by 2 bases and J by 11 bases, with 5 bases between them.

This clone appeared a few times. J is TRBJ2-5 and V is TRBV5-1; tentatively, D is TRBD2 (5 bases). The CDR3 spans 15 residues. Germline-derived CDR1 and CDR2 are SGHRS and YFSETQ. Deletions cut 5 bases from V and 1 base from J, with 15 bases between. The CDR3 region is CASRYGGGPQETQYF. The CDR3 region has the DNA TGCGCCAGCAGGTATGGAGGCGGGCCCCAAGAGACCCAGTACTTC.

V and J are TRBV27 and TRBJ2-5; D gene uncertain. V was shortened by 4 bases and J by 2 bases, with 5 bases between the two germline ends. The CDR3 has 12 residues. CDR1 is MNHEY and CDR2 is SMNVEV in the germline V gene (reference sequence). The CDR3 DNA reads as TGTGCCAGCAGTTCTGGTCAAGAGACCCAGTACTTC. It codes for CASSSGQETQYF.